This T cell receptor beta chain is from a study of sequential checkpoint blockade in melanoma. The table lists this clone with a few counts. Documented treatment: randomized to nivolumab then ipilimumab (arm A) or the reverse (arm B). Using immunoSEQ multiplex PCR, the repertoire was profiled, and TCRdb retains in-frame clones only, with some absent. The sample yields about 2,500 clones, about 15% seen once. Sequencing used tumor tissue (inferred from file names), obtained from a patient given nivolumab and ipilimumab in sequence. This receptor was identified in a human donor with melanoma.

CDR3 sequence: CASSAGDRTYNEQFF. The CDR3 DNA follows: TGTGCCAGCAGCGCCGGGGACAGGACCTACAATGAGCAGTTCTTC. The chain uses TRBV9 and TRBJ2-1, with 8 bases matching TRBD1. After removal of 3 bases from V and 2 bases from J, the junction contained 4 bases not matched to a gene. CDR3 length: 15 residues. Germline lookup yields CDR1 SGDLS and CDR2 YYNGEE.